The entry below describes one T cell receptor (beta chain). These data are taken from a study of blood T cell repertoires in COVID-19. Authors' analysis steps: Reference gene primer amplification yielded estimated nucleated cell counts. Profiled with immunoSEQ multiplex PCR; TCRdb holds only in-frame clones, not every one. That table furnishes V, J and clone size, whereas the DNA furnished D and trimming. The data show about 100,000 clones, less than 90% seen once. V shed 1 base and J 4 bases; nucleotides not matched to a gene: 0. This CDR3 has 13 residues. The sample was peripheral blood. The sequence came from a man of 80 years or more with active or convalescent COVID-19. The rearrangement joins TRBV12-3 or TRBV12-4 to TRBJ1-2; TRBD1 aligns across 7 bases. The DNA for the CDR3 is TGTGCCAGCAGTTTAGACAGGGGCTATGGCTACACCTTC. This sequence encodes CASSLDRGYGYTF.